The 28 T cell receptor beta chains below all came from one sample that was sequenced in a study of blood T cell repertoires in COVID-19. Generated by immunoSEQ multiplex PCR, the TCRdb table keeps only in-frame clones and is missing some. The table records around 180,000 clones, about 82% of them present only once. Sequencing used PBMCs or T cells enriched from blood (not recorded which). The receptors shown here come from a woman aged 25 to 39 who had recovered from COVID-19.

The chain links TRBV15 to TRBJ2-5, with TRBD2 matching over 10 bases. Looked up from germline, CDR1 is LNHNV and CDR2 is YYDKDF (reference sequence). Unmatched junction bases numbered 8, after V lost 1 base and J lost 3 bases. The length of the CDR3 is 17 residues. CDR3 DNA: TGTGCCACCAGCAGAGGGCCTAGCGGGAGCTATGAAGAGACCCAGTACTTC. Translating gives CATSRGPSGSYEETQYF.

The rearrangement joins TRBV6-1 to TRBJ1-2; TRBD1 agrees at 7 bases. The CDR3 length is 14 residues. V lost 5 bases, J lost 4 bases, and 7 bases stayed unmatched. The germline V gene has CDR1 MNHNS and CDR2 SASEGT. In nucleotides, the CDR3 is TGTGCCAGCAGTACCCAGACAGGGCTCTATGGCTACACCTTC. It is translated as CASSTQTGLYGYTF.

This sequence joins TRBV11-2 and TRBJ2-2; possible D gene TRBD2, 5 bases. The CDR3 runs 15 residues. CDR1 is SGHAT and CDR2 is FQNNGV in the germline V gene. V was pared by 3 bases and J by 0 bases, with 8 bases between. CDR3 bases: TGTGCCAGCAGCTTGTCGGGGTCGAACACCGGGGAGCTGTTTTTT. It yields the protein CASSLSGSNTGELFF.

The chain uses TRBV6-6 and TRBJ1-4; tentative D call: TRBD1 (6 bases). Looked up from germline, CDR1 is MNHNY and CDR2 is SVGAGI (reference sequence). Trimming pared 7 bases from V and 0 bases from J, leaving 15 bases between. The CDR3 loop spans 16 amino acids. The CDR3 DNA reads TGTGCCAGCATTCAAGACAGGATTGCAACTAATGAAAAACTGTTTTTT. It specifies CASIQDRIATNEKLFF.

Only a few counts were recorded for this clone. The rearrangement joins TRBV5-1 to TRBJ2-2, with D unresolved. V shed 0 bases and J shed 1 base, with 4 bases lying between them. The CDR3 runs 14 residues. CDR1 is SGHRS, CDR2 YFSETQ, per germline. CDR3 nucleotide sequence: TGCGCCAGCAGCTTGGCTCGGAACACCGGGGAGCTGTTTTTT. Its protein is CASSLARNTGELFF.

CDR3 protein: CASSQCTGRGYEQYF. CDR3 bases: TGCGCCAGCAGTCAATGTACAGGGCGCGGCTACGAGCAGTACTTC. This chain uses TRBV23-1 with TRBJ2-7, with D possibly being TRBD1 (6 bases). TRBV23-1 is an open reading frame whose function is uncertain. The CDR3 is made up of 15 amino acids. The V and J ends lost 1 base and 3 bases respectively, with 13 bases between them.

The V and J genes are TRBV2 and TRBJ2-4, with 9 bases lining up with TRBD1. The CDR3 runs to 14 residues. The trim removed 6 bases at V and 7 bases at J, leaving 7 bases unmatched. Germline V gene sequence: CDR1 SNHLY, CDR2 FYNNEI. The CDR3 DNA follows: TGTGCCAGCAGGCGGGACAGGGAGGACAACATTCAGTACTTC. Amino acids: CASRRDREDNIQYF.

This clone turned up a few times. The chain is built from TRBV2 and TRBJ1-1, with D possibly being TRBD1 (5 bases). Germline V gene lookup returns CDR1 SNHLY and CDR2 FYNNEI. V lost 7 bases and J lost 8, with 17 bases in between. CDR3 length: 13 amino acids. The CDR3 nucleotides are TGTGCCAGCACCAAAGGGGTGTTCTCAGAAGCTTTCTTT. Amino acid sequence: CASTKGVFSEAFF.

As concerns this clone: The sample contains more than one DNA sequence encoding this CDR3. The rearrangement uses TRBV20-1 and TRBJ2-7; D gene uncertain. This CDR3 region has 11 residues. Germline V gene lookup returns CDR1 DFQATT and CDR2 SNEGSKA (reference sequence). Trimming took off 3 bases at V and 7 bases at J, with 10 bases between the two ends. The CDR3 DNA reads as TGCAGTGCTAGCGCTAGTAGGGAGCAGTACTTC. Residues: CSASASREQYF.

In DNA, the CDR3 is TGTGCCAGCAGCCAAGGGGACACTTATGGCTACACCTTC. It encodes CASSQGDTYGYTF. The rearrangement links TRBV3-1 (or the pseudogene TRBV3-2) to TRBJ1-2, with D possibly TRBD1 on 6 matching bases. In germline, CDR1 is LGHDT, CDR2 YNNKEL (reference sequence). The V end was cut by 1 base, the J end by 5 bases, with 8 bases between. The CDR3 covers 13 residues.

The rearrangement uses TRBV24-1 and TRBJ2-2, with 10 bases aligning to TRBD2. Germline V gene sequence: CDR1 KGHDR, CDR2 SFDVKD. V shed 3 bases, J shed 4 bases, and the junction held 7 bases outside the gene matches. The CDR3 loop spans 17 amino acids. CDR3 in DNA: TGTGCCACCAGTGATGTAGGACTAGCGGTCTCCACCGGGGAGCTGTTTTTT. This encodes CATSDVGLAVSTGELFF.

The rearrangement uses TRBV5-4 and TRBJ2-1, with 10 bases fitting TRBD2. Per germline, CDR1 SGHNT and CDR2 YYREEE (reference sequence). V lost 2 bases, J lost 2 bases, and 4 bases stayed unmatched. This CDR3 has 16 amino acids. The CDR3 DNA follows: TGTGCCAGCAGCTTACCTAGCGGGAGAACCTACAATGAGCAGTTCTTC. Translating gives CASSLPSGRTYNEQFF.

This clone came up once. This chain joins TRBV5-1 and TRBJ1-2; 7 nucleotides align to TRBD1. From germline, CDR1 is SGHRS and CDR2 YFSETQ. Trimming removed 4 bases from V and 0 bases from J; junction bases left unmatched: 15. This CDR3 has 18 residues. The DNA of the CDR3 is TGCGCCAGCAGCCCGGGACAGCTCCTTTTAACTTCTAACTATGGCTACACCTTC. This gives the protein CASSPGQLLLTSNYGYTF.

This clone was picked up a small number of times. V gene TRBV5-5 combines with J gene TRBJ1-5; D is possibly TRBD1 (6 bases). The V gene lost 0 bases and the J gene lost 4 bases, with 11 bases spanning the gap. The germline gives CDR1 SGHKS, CDR2 YYEKEE (reference sequence). The CDR3 contains 15 residues. Written as DNA, the CDR3 is TGTGCCAGCAGCTTGGGAGGGGGTAAGAATCAGCCCCAGCATTTT. It translates to CASSLGGGKNQPQHF.

The V call is TRBV6-6, the J call TRBJ2-3; 8 bases map to TRBD1. CDR3 length equals 15 residues. V shed 4 bases, J shed 0 bases, and the junction held 3 bases outside the gene matches. Germline CDR1 MNHNY, CDR2 SVGAGI (reference sequence). The CDR3 DNA is TGTGCCAGCAGTTCGACAGGGGCCAGCACAGATACGCAGTATTTT. Amino acids: CASSSTGASTDTQYF.

This clone came up a few times. J is TRBJ2-7 and V is TRBV7-2; possibly TRBD1 for D (5 bases). CDR1 SGHTA and CDR2 FQGNSA come from the germline V gene. CDR3 size: 15 residues. The V gene lost 2 bases and the J gene lost 3 bases, with 14 bases spanning the gap. CDR3 amino acids: CASSLSSTAGYEQYF. DNA for the CDR3: TGTGCCAGCAGCTTAAGTTCGACAGCCGGCTACGAGCAGTACTTC.

CDR3 bases: TGTGCTAGTGGTCCAGGACAGGCCTACGAGCAGTACTTC. It encodes CASGPGQAYEQYF. The J gene is TRBJ2-7, the V gene TRBV12-5, with 7 nucleotides matching TRBD1. Unmatched junction bases numbered 3, after V lost 5 bases and J lost 2 bases. CDR3 length: 13 residues. Germline V gene sequence: CDR1 LGHNT, CDR2 FRNRAP.

CDR3 DNA sequence: TGTGCCAGCAGCTTAGTGGGCACGAATAGCAATCAGCCCCAGCATTTT. Amino acid sequence: CASSLVGTNSNQPQHF. The V call is TRBV7-2, the J call TRBJ1-5; D call uncertain. This CDR3 spans 16 amino acids. With 1 base removed from V and 0 bases from J, the gap between germline ends came to 10 bases. The germline gives CDR1 SGHTA, CDR2 FQGNSA.

The chain employs TRBV3-1 (or the pseudogene TRBV3-2) and TRBJ1-1, with unresolved D. CDR3 length equals 14 residues. The germline V and J ends were trimmed by 1 base and 6 bases, with 12 bases remaining between them. The germline gives CDR1 LGHDT, CDR2 YNNKEL (reference sequence). The CDR3 here is CASSQVSRGAEAFF. CDR3 nucleotide sequence: TGTGCCAGCAGCCAAGTATCGCGGGGTGCTGAAGCTTTCTTT.

CDR3 protein: CASSHDGFRPSGRADEQYF. In DNA, the CDR3 is TGCGCCAGCAGCCATGACGGTTTCAGGCCGAGCGGGAGGGCAGACGAGCAGTACTTC. The genes are TRBV4-1 and TRBJ2-7; 10 bases fit TRBD2. CDR1 is MGHRA, CDR2 YSYEKL, per germline. The CDR3 spans 19 residues. V lost 3 bases to trimming and J lost 5 bases; unmatched junction nucleotides: 19.

The chain combines TRBV5-1 with TRBJ2-7; 9 nucleotides align to TRBD1. Unmatched junction bases numbered 5, after V lost 4 bases and J lost 6 bases. Germline values: CDR1 SGHRS, CDR2 YFSETQ. The CDR3 totals 13 residues. The CDR3: CASSPGQGREQYF. CDR3 bases: TGCGCCAGCAGCCCGGGACAGGGTCGCGAGCAGTACTTC.

V and J are TRBV6-6 and TRBJ2-2, with unresolved D. The germline V gene encodes CDR1 MNHNY and CDR2 SVGAGI (reference sequence). Trimming pared 8 bases from V and 5 bases from J, leaving 21 bases between. The CDR3 consists of 16 residues. The CDR3 reads CASQKTTPKTTGELFF. The CDR3 region has the DNA TGTGCCAGCCAAAAAACTACGCCGAAGACTACCGGGGAGCTGTTTTTT.

This clone showed up just a few times. The V call is TRBV4-2, the J call TRBJ2-7; D might be TRBD1 (6 bases). This CDR3 comprises 14 residues. V was shortened by 1 base and J by 6 bases, with 13 bases between the two germline ends. Germline values: CDR1 LGHNA, CDR2 YNFKEQ. CDR3 sequence: CASSQGGQAGEQYF. The CDR3 nucleotides are TGTGCCAGCAGCCAAGGGGGGCAGGCCGGCGAGCAGTACTTC.

The table lists this clone with a count of one. The chain has TRBV7-9 and TRBJ1-2, with TRBD1 matching 10 bases. This CDR3 is 14 amino acids long. The V gene end was trimmed by 4 bases and the J gene end by 3 bases; junction bases not matched to a gene: 2. Germline CDR1 and CDR2: SEHNR and FQNEAQ (reference sequence). The CDR3 sequence is CASSSGTGDYGYTF. DNA of the CDR3: TGTGCCAGCAGCTCAGGGACAGGGGACTATGGCTACACCTTC.

The CDR3 sequence is CASSLGEAGGTDTQYF. CDR3 coding DNA: TGTGCCAGCAGCTTAGGAGAAGCGGGAGGAACAGATACGCAGTATTTT. The chain carries TRBV11-2 and TRBJ2-3; 9 bases agree with TRBD2. V lost 1 base, J lost 3 bases, and 5 bases stayed unmatched. CDR1 is SGHAT and CDR2 is FQNNGV in the germline V gene. CDR3 length equals 16 residues.

DNA for the CDR3: TGTGCCAGTAGTGCTAGTAGCTCCTACAATGAGCAGTTCTTC. Translation gives CASSASSSYNEQFF. This chain uses TRBV19 with TRBJ2-1; D remains unclear. The CDR3 is 14 amino acids. Trimming cost V 5 bases and J 0 bases, with 8 bases left between them. Germline V gene sequence: CDR1 LNHDA, CDR2 SQIVND (reference sequence).

The CDR3 loop is CSVRWTGQETQYF. CDR3 nucleotides: TGCAGCGTTCGTTGGACAGGCCAAGAGACCCAGTACTTC. This sequence joins TRBV29-1 and TRBJ2-5; 7 bases are a match to TRBD1. Germline values: CDR1 SQVTM, CDR2 ANQGSEA. The CDR3 extends over 13 amino acids. The ends lost 5 bases at V and 1 base at J; junction bases unmatched: 4.

The J gene is TRBJ2-2, the V gene TRBV11-3; 7 bases agree with TRBD1. From germline, CDR1 is SGHNT and CDR2 YENEEA. The CDR3 extends over 15 amino acids. Trimming removed 5 bases from V and 3 bases from J; junction bases left unmatched: 6. CDR3 coding DNA: TGTGCCAGCAGCGACAGGGATCGAGACACCGGGGAGCTGTTTTTT. Translating it yields CASSDRDRDTGELFF.